A single sample is the source of the 27 T cell receptor beta chains below, sequenced in a study of blood T cell repertoires in COVID-19 (dated by TCRdb to the early 2020s). The method was the immunoSEQ multiplex PCR assay. TCRdb re-hosts the immuneACCESS table, in-frame sequences only. Its copies lack some clones; in the studies checked, an unresolved V gene accounts for under half of them, and the cause for the rest is not known. Across this sample there are approximately 30,000 clones, with around three quarters seen only once. The ten largest make up roughly 40% of the sample. Sequences were obtained from peripheral blood. The receptors shown here come from a man between 70 and 80 years old with acute or convalescent COVID-19.

The rearrangement links TRBV7-9 to TRBJ2-5; maybe TRBD1 (6 bases). CDR3 length: 18 amino acids. Trimming stripped 0 bases from V and 5 bases from J, with 22 bases between. Germline V gives CDR1 SEHNR, CDR2 FQNEAQ (reference sequence). CDR3: CASSLAEWPTGKKETQYF. In nucleotides, the CDR3 is TGTGCCAGCAGCTTAGCCGAATGGCCCACAGGGAAGAAGGAGACCCAGTACTTC.

V gene TRBV12-3 or TRBV12-4 combines with J gene TRBJ1-1; D may be TRBD1 (6 bases). The CDR3 is 13 residues long. Trimming took 1 base from V and 3 from J, leaving 6 bases between them. The CDR3 spells CASSLGGHTEAFF. The CDR3 bases are TGTGCCAGCAGTTTAGGGGGGCACACTGAAGCTTTCTTT.

This clone has a single count. The J gene is TRBJ2-7, the V gene TRBV2, with TRBD2 identical over 11 bases. Trimming removed 3 bases from V and 4 bases from J; junction bases left unmatched: 5. This CDR3 comprises 15 residues. Germline CDR1 and CDR2: SNHLY and FYNNEI. CDR3 DNA sequence: TGTGCCAGCAGTGATCAGACTAGCGGGAAATACGAGCAGTACTTC. Amino acids: CASSDQTSGKYEQYF.

Comments on this clone: At one boundary the junction diverges from the germline segment, which might be a read error. The V call is TRBV28, the J call TRBJ1-6, with D unresolved. The germline gives CDR1 MDHEN, CDR2 SYDVKM. The CDR3 is made up of 14 amino acids. DNA of the CDR3: TGTGCAAGCAGGCTGAGCTCCTATAATTCACCCCTCCACTTT. Its translation is CASRLSSYNSPLHF.

The chain recombines TRBV5-1 with TRBJ1-1, with D unresolved. The CDR3 runs 13 residues. Germline CDR1 SGHRS, CDR2 YFSETQ. V lost 2 bases and J lost 1, with 6 bases in between. The DNA of the CDR3 is TGCGCCAGCAGCTTCAATCAGAACACTGAAGCTTTCTTT. It codes for CASSFNQNTEAFF.

The chain has TRBV7-9 and TRBJ1-2, with D maybe TRBD1 (5 bases). Germline V gene lookup returns CDR1 SEHNR and CDR2 FQNEAQ (reference sequence). V dropped 7 bases and J dropped 8 bases, with 17 bases sitting between them. The CDR3 runs to 13 residues. DNA of the CDR3: TGTGCCAGCATCGGGGGAAGGGGTAGCGGCTACACCTTC. Translated, it gives CASIGGRGSGYTF.

This clone showed up just once. V and J are TRBV7-2 and TRBJ2-1; 7 nucleotides align to TRBD1. This CDR3 contains 15 residues. Germline V gene sequence: CDR1 SGHTA, CDR2 FQGNSA. Trimming removed 1 base from V and 6 bases from J; junction bases left unmatched: 6. CDR3 in DNA: TGTGCCAGCAGCTTAGAGATGACAGGGTTCAATGAGCAGTTCTTC. Residues: CASSLEMTGFNEQFF.

This clone was detected only a few times. The V call is TRBV28, the J call TRBJ1-2; D is unresolved. The CDR3 contains 12 residues. Trimming shortened V by 8 bases and J by 0 bases, and 7 bases separated the two germline ends. Germline assignment: CDR1 MDHEN and CDR2 SYDVKM. The CDR3 loop reads CASSQTNYGYTF. DNA for the CDR3: TGTGCCAGCTCACAAACTAACTATGGCTACACCTTC.

This clone was counted between two and nine times. The chain uses TRBV7-2 and TRBJ2-2; D possibly corresponds to TRBD1 (6 bases). Germline assignment: CDR1 SGHTA and CDR2 FQGNSA. The CDR3 contains 14 residues. The V and J ends lost 2 bases and 7 bases respectively, with 11 bases between them. In nucleotides, the CDR3 is TGTGCCAGCAGCTTAACAGGGCTAGGCGGGGAGCTGTTTTTT. It encodes CASSLTGLGGELFF.

In its sample, this clone was seen once. This chain connects TRBV10-3 to TRBJ1-2, with 8 bases aligning to TRBD1. V dropped 2 bases and J dropped 4; count of bases not matched to a gene: 3. The CDR3 is 14 residues long. From germline, CDR1 is ENHRY and CDR2 SYGVKD. CDR3 nucleotide sequence: TGTGCCATCAGTGAGACGGACAGGGTCTATGGCTACACCTTC. Its protein is CAISETDRVYGYTF.

The V and J genes are TRBV4-1 and TRBJ1-5, with TRBD1 as a possible D gene (5 bases). The CDR3 length is 17 residues. Germline V gene sequence: CDR1 MGHRA, CDR2 YSYEKL. The V end lost 1 base, the J end lost 0 bases, and 13 bases lay between the germline ends. For the CDR3, the DNA is TGCGCCAGCAGCCAAGGGCGCGGGGGGTATAGCAATCAGCCCCAGCATTTT. The encoded protein is CASSQGRGGYSNQPQHF.

The rearrangement uses TRBV5-1 and TRBJ2-5; the match to TRBD2 covers 9 bases. The trim removed 4 bases at V and 1 base at J, leaving 8 bases unmatched. The CDR3 is made up of 16 amino acids. Looked up from germline, CDR1 is SGHRS and CDR2 is YFSETQ. CDR3 in amino acids: CASSVTGTSIQETQYF. In nucleotides, the CDR3 is TGCGCCAGCAGCGTTACCGGGACTAGCATCCAAGAGACCCAGTACTTC.

This clone was seen once. The chain employs TRBV2 and TRBJ1-3; 8 bases are shared with TRBD1. The CDR3 is 14 residues long. Germline V gene sequence: CDR1 SNHLY, CDR2 FYNNEI. Trimming removed 3 bases from V and 4 bases from J; junction bases left unmatched: 2. CDR3 bases: TGTGCCAGCAGTGACCGGACAGGGGGAAACACCATATATTTT. This encodes CASSDRTGGNTIYF.

The sample holds a few counts of this clone. The chain has TRBV2 and TRBJ2-1, with D perhaps matching TRBD1 (6 bases). Deletions cut 1 base from V and 12 bases from J, with 19 bases between. Germline CDR1 reads SNHLY; CDR2 reads FYNNEI. CDR3 length: 15 residues. CDR3 protein: CASSEGFLQGEGQFF. The CDR3 nucleotides are TGTGCCAGCAGTGAAGGGTTTCTACAGGGAGAGGGGCAGTTCTTC.

The rearrangement links TRBV28 to TRBJ2-1, with 9 bases aligning to TRBD1. The V and J ends lost 2 bases and 12 bases, in that order; junction bases with no gene match: 2. Germline V gene data show CDR1 as MDHEN and CDR2 as SYDVKM. CDR3 length: 12 amino acids. The CDR3 region is CASSLGDRAQFF. CDR3 nucleotides: TGTGCCAGCAGTTTAGGGGACAGGGCGCAGTTCTTC. Based on the CDR3 plus reference TRBV28 and TRBJ2-1, the full variable domain is DVKVTQSSRYLVKRTGEKVFLECVQDMDHENMFWYRQDPGLGLRLIYFSYDVKMKEKGDIPEGYSVSREKKERFSLILESASTNQTSMYLCASSLGDRAQFFGPGTRLTVL.

The rearrangement uses TRBV18 and TRBJ1-5, with D uncertain. This CDR3 has 17 residues. CDR1 is KGHSH, CDR2 LQKENI, per germline. V was cut by 3 bases and J by 0 bases, with 15 bases left in between. CDR3 amino acids: CASSPSRVPFSNQPQHF. The CDR3 DNA sequence: TGTGCCAGCTCACCCTCGAGGGTACCGTTTAGCAATCAGCCCCAGCATTTT.

CDR3 region: CASSQGGGLSPLHF. CDR3 nucleotides: TGCGCCAGCAGCCAAGGGGGGGGACTCTCACCCCTCCACTTT. The chain uses TRBV4-3 and TRBJ1-6; tentatively, D is TRBD1 (5 bases). V lost 1 base and J lost 10, with 11 bases in between. This CDR3 is 14 amino acids long. CDR1 and CDR2 (germline): LGHNA, YSLEER.

The chain uses TRBV19 and TRBJ2-7, with 7 bases lining up with TRBD1. CDR1 LNHDA and CDR2 SQIVND come from the germline V gene (reference sequence). J was trimmed by 1 base and V by 4 bases; bases with no gene match: 1. This CDR3 region has 13 residues. The DNA for the CDR3 is TGTGCCAGTAGTACACAGGGGTCCTACGAGCAGTACTTC. This sequence encodes CASSTQGSYEQYF.

This clone came up once. The chain has TRBV29-1 and TRBJ2-5, with TRBD1 matching 8 bases. CDR3 length: 14 residues. The junction had 8 bases not matched to a gene; V was cut back by 3 bases and J by 5 bases. The germline gives CDR1 SQVTM, CDR2 ANQGSEA. DNA for the CDR3: TGCAGCGTTGACGGTGACAGGGGTGTGGAGACCCAGTACTTC. Its translation: CSVDGDRGVETQYF.

This chain joins TRBV10-3 and TRBJ2-7; 9 bases map to TRBD1. In germline, CDR1 is ENHRY, CDR2 SYGVKD. The CDR3 runs to 15 residues. The junction had 9 bases not matched to a gene; V was cut back by 4 bases and J by 5 bases. The CDR3 loop is CAISANRDRADEQYF. CDR3 bases: TGTGCCATCAGTGCCAACCGGGACAGGGCCGACGAGCAGTACTTC.

The rearrangement uses TRBV19 and TRBJ1-5, with D maybe TRBD1 (6 bases). In germline, CDR1 is LNHDA, CDR2 SQIVND (reference sequence). The germline V and J ends were trimmed by 5 bases and 6 bases, with 11 bases remaining between them. This CDR3 is built from 13 residues. CDR3 in amino acids: CASSRGASQPQHF. The DNA of the CDR3 is TGTGCCAGTAGTCGGGGGGCAAGTCAGCCCCAGCATTTT.

V is TRBV3-1 (or the pseudogene TRBV3-2) and J is TRBJ2-3, with TRBD2 as a possible D gene (5 bases). The germline V gene encodes CDR1 LGHDT and CDR2 YNNKEL (reference sequence). CDR3 length equals 17 residues. The V gene lost 2 bases and the J gene lost 5 bases, with 20 bases spanning the gap. CDR3 DNA sequence: TGTGCCAGCAGCCAATCCTATACTAGTGTCTCCAGAGATACGCAGTATTTT. Its translation is CASSQSYTSVSRDTQYF.

This clone has just one count. The CDR3 DNA reads as TGTGCCAGCAGTTACTCTTGGCAGTTTCCCTACGAGCAGTACTTC. The encoded protein is CASSYSWQFPYEQYF. The V gene is TRBV6-5, the J gene TRBJ2-7; no reliable D call. V lost 0 bases to trimming and J lost 2 bases, with 11 bases between them. This CDR3 is built from 15 residues. In germline, CDR1 is MNHEY, CDR2 SVGAGI.

The chain has TRBV5-6 and TRBJ2-1; D unresolved. V lost 7 bases, J lost 6 bases, and 20 bases lay in between. There are 15 residues in the CDR3. Per the germline V gene, CDR1 is SGHDT and CDR2 is YYEEEE. The CDR3 sequence is CASQRWAGRTNEQFF. The CDR3 nucleotides are TGTGCCAGCCAAAGGTGGGCAGGCCGCACCAATGAGCAGTTCTTC.

The chain carries TRBV12-3 or TRBV12-4 and TRBJ2-1; possibly TRBD2 for D (6 bases). Trimming took 6 bases from V and 7 from J, leaving 13 bases between them. There are 13 residues in the CDR3. CDR3: CASSRESMNEQFF. DNA for the CDR3: TGTGCCAGCAGCCGGGAGTCTATGAATGAGCAGTTCTTC.

This clone was recorded a few times. The rearrangement links TRBV5-6 to TRBJ2-2; no clear D gene. The CDR3 sequence is 14 residues long. V was cut by 4 bases and J by 1 base, with 8 bases left in between. Germline-derived CDR1 and CDR2 are SGHDT and YYEEEE. CDR3 coding DNA: TGTGCCAGCAGCATTGGCCTGAACACCGGGGAGCTGTTTTTT. Translation: CASSIGLNTGELFF.

This clone has just one count. V is TRBV28 and J is TRBJ1-1; tentative D call: TRBD1 (6 bases). Germline values: CDR1 MDHEN, CDR2 SYDVKM. V shed 5 bases and J shed 6 bases, with 19 bases lying between them. The CDR3 runs to 15 residues. CDR3 residues: CASSIPLQGVAEAFF. The DNA of the CDR3 is TGTGCCAGCAGTATCCCTCTACAGGGAGTCGCTGAAGCTTTCTTT.